This T cell receptor (beta chain) was sequenced in a study of blood T cell repertoires in COVID-19. The overall study: Samples representing acute and convalescent COVID-19 were sourced from the United States, Italy and Spain. PBMCs, B-cell-depleted T cells, or T cells provided the cDNA or gDNA that made up the material.

Source study methods: For nucleated cells, counts were estimated from reference gene primer amplification. Sequenced by immunoSEQ multiplex PCR; TCRdb stores in-frame clones only, minus some. V, J and clone size derive from that table, while D and trimming were established from the DNA sequence. The data hold about 320,000 clones, with roughly 85% observed a single time. This CDR3 spans 14 amino acids. Germline CDR1 is MNHEY and CDR2 is SVGAGI. Germline trimming cut 7 bases from V and 2 bases from J; bases unmatched to any gene: 7. The TCR was taken from a human donor in a cohort sampled during active COVID-19. Sequenced sample: peripheral blood. This rearrangement joins TRBV6-5 to TRBJ1-1, with 7 bases fitting TRBD1. CDR3 DNA sequence: TGTGCCAGCACTTGGGACAGAGGAAACACTGAAGCTTTCTTT. Translating gives CASTWDRGNTEAFF.